Listed below are T cell receptor beta chains from one sample, sequenced in a study of shared clonotypes between healthy human individuals. Sequencing was performed with immunoSEQ multiplex PCR; in TCRdb, only in-frame clones are kept and a portion is missing. The repertoire has around 560,000 clones, 85% to 95% of them found once; the top ten carry around 0.11%. The sample consisted of naive CD8+ T cells sorted from blood. Receptors were obtained from a woman aged 25-40 years in good health. The CDR3 runs from the conserved cysteine through the conserved F or W. The order of the fields is V gene, clone size, CDR3 protein. Not all rows give a size; the values are once, few, many and, for expanded clones, a class.

TRBV28,-,CASRNGPGVGTSYEQYF
TRBV5-1,-,CASSLGGSTDTQYF
TRBV7-8,-,CASILGLAGVTSDTQYF
TRBV29-1,-,CSVVGFWREGSSSYNEQFF
TRBV29-1,-,CSAGTSEENYEQYF
TRBV7-8,-,CASSSLEGGEQYF
TRBV13,-,CASSPPGGDGRADTQYF
TRBV2,-,CASSFDGWNEQYF
TRBV9,-,CASSVPAGGTDTQYF
TRBV28,-,CASSFETALANYGYTF
TRBV7-9,-,CASSLGKSEAFF
TRBV5-4,-,CASSTGHPTDTQYF
TRBV4-1,-,CASSQDVKRGNEQFF
TRBV2,-,CASSGREVYNEQFF
TRBV5-1,-,CASSNSYNEQFF
TRBV27,-,CASSLTAGGGDGYTF
TRBV5-1,-,CASSRSKAVAYNEQFF
TRBV19,-,CASRRRNRDPYNSPLHF
TRBV5-6,once,CASSLGGRRYEQYF
TRBV30,-,CAQQETGNTIYF
TRBV7-9,-,CASSSRAGGGEQFF
TRBV27,once,CASSPSPSGRAKLLEETQYF
TRBV27,-,CASRGGNEQFF
TRBV9,once,CASRSEGDFAGNTIYF
TRBV21-1,-,CASSKVKGQTGDTGNTIYF
TRBV27,-,CASSLSLENGYNEQFF
TRBV27,-,CASSPQGSFSYNEQFF
TRBV9,-,CASSGAEGGPYNEQFF
TRBV15,-,CATSSGGGVPGELFF
TRBV15,-,CATSRDRTYDTQYF
TRBV5-6,-,CASSLGAGTGYTF
TRBV5-8,once,CASSSPLTSDNEQFF
TRBV5-4,-,CASSDGMGAGYEQYF
TRBV28,-,CASSPPLVAGGFEQYF
TRBV28,-,CASSLSIDSNQPQHF
TRBV19,-,CASSIDKGARPEAFF
TRBV19,-,CASSPGQGGTDTQYF
TRBV10-1,-,CASSEGLAETYEQYF
TRBV9,-,CASSPGTGGEQYF
TRBV2,-,CASRKTGNTEAFF
TRBV28,-,CASSFPGHTWSSYEQYF
TRBV6-5,-,CASSYSPTSTYEQYF
TRBV5-4,-,CASSVGQQEQYF
TRBV28,-,CASSLFRVTNNEQFF
TRBV4-1,-,CASSQRGQGASYEQYF
TRBV27,-,CASSLRGGGVRDTQYF
TRBV27,once,CASGGLTTEAFF
TRBV25-1,-,CASSPSGQDTQYF
TRBV7-6,once,CASSRGLDNEQFF
TRBV6-1,-,CASRKTGLNQPQHF
TRBV27,-,CATGGTYEQYF